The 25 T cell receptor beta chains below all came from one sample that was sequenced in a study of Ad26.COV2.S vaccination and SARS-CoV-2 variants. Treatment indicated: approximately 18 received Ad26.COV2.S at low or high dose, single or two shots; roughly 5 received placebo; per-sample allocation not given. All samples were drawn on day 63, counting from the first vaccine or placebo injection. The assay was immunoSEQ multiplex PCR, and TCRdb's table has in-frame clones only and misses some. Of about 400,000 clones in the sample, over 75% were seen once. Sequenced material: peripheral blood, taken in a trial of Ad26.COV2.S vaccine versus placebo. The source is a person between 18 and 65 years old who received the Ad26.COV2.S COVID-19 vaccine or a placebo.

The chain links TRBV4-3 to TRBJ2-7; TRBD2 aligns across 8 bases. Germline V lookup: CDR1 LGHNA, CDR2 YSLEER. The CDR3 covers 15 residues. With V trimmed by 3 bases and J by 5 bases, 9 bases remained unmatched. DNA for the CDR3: TGCGCCAGCAGCCAGTCCCGGGGGGGCTTTGACGAGCAGTACTTC. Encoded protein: CASSQSRGGFDEQYF.

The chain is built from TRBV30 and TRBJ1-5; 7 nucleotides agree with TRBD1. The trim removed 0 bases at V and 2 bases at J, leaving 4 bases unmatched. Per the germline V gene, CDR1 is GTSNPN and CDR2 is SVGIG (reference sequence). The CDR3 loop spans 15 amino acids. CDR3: CAWSVGGGGNQPQHF. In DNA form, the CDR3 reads TGTGCCTGGAGTGTAGGAGGGGGCGGCAATCAGCCCCAGCATTTT.

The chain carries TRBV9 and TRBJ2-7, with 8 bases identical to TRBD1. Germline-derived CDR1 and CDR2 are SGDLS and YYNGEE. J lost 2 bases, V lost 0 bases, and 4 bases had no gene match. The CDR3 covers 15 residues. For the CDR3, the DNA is TGTGCCAGCAGCGTAGAGGGACAGGACACCTACGAGCAGTACTTC. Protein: CASSVEGQDTYEQYF. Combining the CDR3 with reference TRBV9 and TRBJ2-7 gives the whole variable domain DSGVTQTPKHLITATGQRVTLRCSPRSGDLSVYWYQQSLDQGLQFLIQYYNGEERAKGNILERFSAQQFPDLHSELNLSSLELGDSALYFCASSVEGQDTYEQYFGPGTRLTVT.

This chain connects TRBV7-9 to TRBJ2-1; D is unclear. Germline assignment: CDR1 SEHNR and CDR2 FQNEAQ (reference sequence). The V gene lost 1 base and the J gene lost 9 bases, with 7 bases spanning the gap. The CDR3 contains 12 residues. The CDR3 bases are TGTGCCAGCAGCTTAGTGAGGTTTGAGCAGTTCTTC. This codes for CASSLVRFEQFF. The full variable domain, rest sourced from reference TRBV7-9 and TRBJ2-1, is DTGVSQNPRHKITKRGQNVTFRCDPISEHNRLYWYRQTLGQGPEFLTYFQNEAQLEKSRLLSDRFSAERPKGSFSTLEIQRTEQGDSAMYLCASSLVRFEQFFGPGTRLTVL.

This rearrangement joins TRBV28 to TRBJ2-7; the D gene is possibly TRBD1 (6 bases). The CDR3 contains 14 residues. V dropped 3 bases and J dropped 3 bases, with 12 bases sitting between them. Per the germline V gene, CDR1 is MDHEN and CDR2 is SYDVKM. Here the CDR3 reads CASSFPTGIYEQYF. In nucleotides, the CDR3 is TGTGCCAGCAGTTTTCCAACAGGGATCTACGAGCAGTACTTC.

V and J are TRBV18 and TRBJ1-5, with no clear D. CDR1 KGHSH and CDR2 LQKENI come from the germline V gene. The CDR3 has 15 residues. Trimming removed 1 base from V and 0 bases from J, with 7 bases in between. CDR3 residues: CASSPLRDSNQPQHF. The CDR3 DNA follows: TGTGCCAGCTCACCACTGAGGGATAGCAATCAGCCCCAGCATTTT. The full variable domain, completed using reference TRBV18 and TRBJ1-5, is NAGVMQNPRHLVRRRGQEARLRCSPMKGHSHVYWYRQLPEEGLKFMVYLQKENIIDESGMPKERFSAEFPKEGPSILRIQQVVRGDSAAYFCASSPLRDSNQPQHFGDGTRLSIL.

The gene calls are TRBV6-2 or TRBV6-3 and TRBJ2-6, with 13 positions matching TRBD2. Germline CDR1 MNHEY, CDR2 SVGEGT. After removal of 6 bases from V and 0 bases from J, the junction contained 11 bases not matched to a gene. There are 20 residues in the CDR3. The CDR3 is CASSLTSGLAGSSGANVLTF. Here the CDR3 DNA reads TGTGCCAGCAGCCTTACCTCGGGACTAGCGGGATCCTCTGGGGCCAACGTCCTGACTTTC.

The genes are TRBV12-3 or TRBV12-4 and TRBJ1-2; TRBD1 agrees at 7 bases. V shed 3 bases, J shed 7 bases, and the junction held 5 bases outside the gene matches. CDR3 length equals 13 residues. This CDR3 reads CASSLGTVGGYTF. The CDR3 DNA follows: TGTGCCAGCAGTTTGGGGACAGTGGGTGGCTACACCTTC.

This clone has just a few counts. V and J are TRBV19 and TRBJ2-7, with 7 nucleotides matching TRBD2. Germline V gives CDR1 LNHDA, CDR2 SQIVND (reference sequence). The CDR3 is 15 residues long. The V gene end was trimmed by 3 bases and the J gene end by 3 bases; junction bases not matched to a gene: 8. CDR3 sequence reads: CASSIKREGGYEQYF. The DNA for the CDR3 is TGTGCCAGTAGTATTAAGAGGGAGGGCGGCTACGAGCAGTACTTC. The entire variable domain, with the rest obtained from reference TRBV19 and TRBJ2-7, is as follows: DGGITQSPKYLFRKEGQNVTLSCEQNLNHDAMYWYRQDPGQGLRLIYYSQIVNDFQKGDIAEGYSVSREKKESFPLTVTSAQKNPTAFYLCASSIKREGGYEQYFGPGTRLTVT.

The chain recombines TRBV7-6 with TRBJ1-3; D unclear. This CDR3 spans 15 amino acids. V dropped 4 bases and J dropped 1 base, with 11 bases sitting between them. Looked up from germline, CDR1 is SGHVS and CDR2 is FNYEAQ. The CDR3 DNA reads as TGTGCCAGCAGCTCCGACTATACTTCTGGAAACACCATATATTTT. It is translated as CASSSDYTSGNTIYF.

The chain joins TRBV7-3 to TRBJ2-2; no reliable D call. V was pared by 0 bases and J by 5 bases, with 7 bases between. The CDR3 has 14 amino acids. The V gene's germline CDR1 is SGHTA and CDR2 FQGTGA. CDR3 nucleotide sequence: TGTGCCAGCAGCTTAACGCATGCGACCGGGGAGCTGTTTTTT. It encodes CASSLTHATGELFF.

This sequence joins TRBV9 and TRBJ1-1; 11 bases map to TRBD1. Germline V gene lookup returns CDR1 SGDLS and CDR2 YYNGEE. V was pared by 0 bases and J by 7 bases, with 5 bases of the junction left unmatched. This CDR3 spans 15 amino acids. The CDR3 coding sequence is TGTGCCAGCAGCGTAGCGGACAGGGGGCAAAGTGAAGCTTTCTTT. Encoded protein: CASSVADRGQSEAFF.

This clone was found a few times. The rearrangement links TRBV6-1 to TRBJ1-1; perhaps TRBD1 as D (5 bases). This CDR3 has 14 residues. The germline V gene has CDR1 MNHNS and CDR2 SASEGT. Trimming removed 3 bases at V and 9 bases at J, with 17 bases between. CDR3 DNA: TGTGCCAGCAGTGATCAGGCAGGGCTGAGTAAAGCTTTCTTT. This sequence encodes CASSDQAGLSKAFF.

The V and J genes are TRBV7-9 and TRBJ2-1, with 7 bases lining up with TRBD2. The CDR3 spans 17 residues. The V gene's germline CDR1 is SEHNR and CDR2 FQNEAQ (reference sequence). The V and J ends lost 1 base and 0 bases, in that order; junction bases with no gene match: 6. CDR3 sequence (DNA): TGTGCCAGCAGCTTAGTACTAGCGAAGAGCTCCTACAATGAGCAGTTCTTC. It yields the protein CASSLVLAKSSYNEQFF. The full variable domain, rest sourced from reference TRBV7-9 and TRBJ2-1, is DTGVSQNPRHKITKRGQNVTFRCDPISEHNRLYWYRQTLGQGPEFLTYFQNEAQLEKSRLLSDRFSAERPKGSFSTLEIQRTEQGDSAMYLCASSLVLAKSSYNEQFFGPGTRLTVL.

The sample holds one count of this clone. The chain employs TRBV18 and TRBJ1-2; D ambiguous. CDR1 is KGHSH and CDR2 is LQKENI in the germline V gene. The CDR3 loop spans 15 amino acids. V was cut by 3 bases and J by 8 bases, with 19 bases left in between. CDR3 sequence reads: CASSPSRTESWGYTF. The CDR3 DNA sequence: TGTGCCAGCTCACCGTCCCGGACGGAGTCTTGGGGCTACACCTTC.

The CDR3 nucleotides are TGTGCCAGCAGCCTCAAAATACCGGGTTCACCCCTCCACTTT. Its translation: CASSLKIPGSPLHF. The chain uses TRBV7-2 and TRBJ1-6; D is undetermined. This CDR3 spans 14 amino acids. V was shortened by 5 bases and J by 9 bases, with 14 bases between the two germline ends. Germline V lookup: CDR1 SGHTA, CDR2 FQGNSA.

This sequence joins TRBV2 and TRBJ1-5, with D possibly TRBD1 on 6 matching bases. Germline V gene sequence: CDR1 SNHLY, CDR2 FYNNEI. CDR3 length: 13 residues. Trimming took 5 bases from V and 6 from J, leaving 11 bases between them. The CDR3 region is CASSLDSSQPQHF. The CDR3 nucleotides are TGTGCCAGCAGTTTGGACAGTTCTCAGCCCCAGCATTTT.

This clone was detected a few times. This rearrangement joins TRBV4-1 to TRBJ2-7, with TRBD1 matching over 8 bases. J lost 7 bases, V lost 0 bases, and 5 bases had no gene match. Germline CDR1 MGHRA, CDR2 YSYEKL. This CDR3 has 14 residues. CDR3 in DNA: TGCGCCAGCAGCCAAGAGGGACAGGCTTCGGAGCAGTACTTC. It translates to CASSQEGQASEQYF.

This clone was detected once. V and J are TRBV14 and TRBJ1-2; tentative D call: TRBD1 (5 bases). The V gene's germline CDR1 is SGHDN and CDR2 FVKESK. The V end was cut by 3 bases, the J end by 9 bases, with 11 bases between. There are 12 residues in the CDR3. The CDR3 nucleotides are TGTGCCAGCAGCCAGGCCGACAGAAGCTACACCTTC. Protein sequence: CASSQADRSYTF.

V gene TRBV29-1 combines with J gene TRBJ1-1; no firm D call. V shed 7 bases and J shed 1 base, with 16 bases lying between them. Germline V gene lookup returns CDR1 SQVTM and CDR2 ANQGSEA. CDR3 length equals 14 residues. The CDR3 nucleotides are TGCAGCGCCCGCTCCTCGGGAGCGAACACTGAAGCTTTCTTT. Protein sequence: CSARSSGANTEAFF.

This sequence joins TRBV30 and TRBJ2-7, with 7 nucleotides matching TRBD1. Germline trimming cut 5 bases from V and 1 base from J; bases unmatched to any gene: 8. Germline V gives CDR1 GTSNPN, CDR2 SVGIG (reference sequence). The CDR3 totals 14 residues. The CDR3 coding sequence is TGTGCCTGGGCGACAGGGTACCGGTCCTACGAGCAGTACTTC. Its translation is CAWATGYRSYEQYF.

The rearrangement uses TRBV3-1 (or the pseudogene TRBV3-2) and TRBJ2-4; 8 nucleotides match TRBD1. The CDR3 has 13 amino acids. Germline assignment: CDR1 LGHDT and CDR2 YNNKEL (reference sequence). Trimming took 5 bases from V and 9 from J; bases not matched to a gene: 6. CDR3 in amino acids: CASSGTGVGIQYF. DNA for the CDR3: TGTGCCAGCAGCGGGACAGGTGTTGGCATTCAGTACTTC.

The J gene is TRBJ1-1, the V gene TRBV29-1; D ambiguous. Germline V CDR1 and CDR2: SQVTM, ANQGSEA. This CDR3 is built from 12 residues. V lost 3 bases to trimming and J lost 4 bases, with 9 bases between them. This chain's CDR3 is CSVDLGFTEAFF. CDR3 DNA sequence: TGCAGCGTTGATCTGGGTTTCACTGAAGCTTTCTTT.

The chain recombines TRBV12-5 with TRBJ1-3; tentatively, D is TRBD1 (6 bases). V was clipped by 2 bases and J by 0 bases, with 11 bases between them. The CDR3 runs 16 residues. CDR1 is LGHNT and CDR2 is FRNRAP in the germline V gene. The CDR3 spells CASGLLDRFSGNTIYF. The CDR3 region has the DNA TGTGCTAGTGGTTTGCTCGACAGGTTCTCTGGAAACACCATATATTTT.

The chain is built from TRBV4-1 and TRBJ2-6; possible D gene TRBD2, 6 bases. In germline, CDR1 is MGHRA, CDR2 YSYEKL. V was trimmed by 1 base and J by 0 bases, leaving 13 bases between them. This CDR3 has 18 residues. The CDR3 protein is CASSQGEDLVSGANVLTF. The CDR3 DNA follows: TGCGCCAGCAGCCAAGGGGAGGACTTGGTCTCTGGGGCCAACGTCCTGACTTTC.